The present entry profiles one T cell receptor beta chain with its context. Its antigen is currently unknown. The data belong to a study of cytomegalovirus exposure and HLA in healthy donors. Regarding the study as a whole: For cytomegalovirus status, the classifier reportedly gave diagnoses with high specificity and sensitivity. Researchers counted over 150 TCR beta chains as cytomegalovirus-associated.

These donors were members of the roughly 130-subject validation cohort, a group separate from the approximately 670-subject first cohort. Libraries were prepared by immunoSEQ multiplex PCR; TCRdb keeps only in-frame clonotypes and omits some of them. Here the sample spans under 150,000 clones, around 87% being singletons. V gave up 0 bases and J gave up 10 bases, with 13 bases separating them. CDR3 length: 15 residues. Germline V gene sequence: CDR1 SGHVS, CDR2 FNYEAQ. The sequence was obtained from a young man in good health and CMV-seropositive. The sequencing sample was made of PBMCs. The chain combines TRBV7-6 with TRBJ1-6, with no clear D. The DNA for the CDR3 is TGTGCCAGCAGCTTAGCTGAGGGAAGAGAATCACCCCTCCACTTT. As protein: CASSLAEGRESPLHF.